This T cell receptor beta chain was observed in a study of T cells in Graves' hyperthyroidism and ophthalmopathy. Overall study: Peripheral blood was secured at the point of initial diagnosis, before any treatment.

Study results and caveats: The model anticipated ophthalmopathy a median about 7 months pre-onset. Blood samples included most of the expanded thyroid clonotypes exceeding 0.001.

This CDR3 is 13 amino acids long. The V and J ends lost 9 bases and 2 bases, in that order; junction bases with no gene match: 7. Germline CDR1 and CDR2: WSHSY and SAAADI. The CDR3 regions of TCR beta were amplified from RNA transcripts. Carried out on the TCR CDR3, a first-round RT-PCR used the HTBI primer set. TCRdb recomputed calls from the multiplex PCR reads with MiXCR, one row per CDR3 protein. There are fewer than 500,000 distinct CDR3 sequences in the sample; approximately 14% occur only once, and approximately 13% lies in the top ten. This clonotype has ten or more counts. As yet, its antigen is unknown. Diagnosis relied on clinical symptoms, serum thyroxine and TRAb, thyroid ultrasound and orbital computed tomography.

The TCR originated in a young man with Graves' ophthalmopathy. The source material was blood. The chain joins TRBV10-2 to TRBJ2-7; 7 nucleotides agree with TRBD1. CDR3 sequence (DNA): TGCGCCAGTAAGGGACAGACTACCTACGAGCAGTACTTC. Residues: CASKGQTTYEQYF.